A selection of T cell receptor beta chains follows, all from one sample in a study of blood T cell repertoires in COVID-19. Some clones are missing from TCRdb's copy, which holds only in-frame ones; the method was immunoSEQ multiplex PCR. Among 230,000 or so clones listed, roughly 84% were seen once. The specimen sequenced was PBMCs or T cells enriched from blood (not recorded which). The receptors here all came from a man aged 50-60 years who had recovered from COVID-19. The CDR3 runs from the conserved cysteine through the conserved F or W. The D gene is left open where the match is weak. Clone size, where shown, is once, few, many, or a class for clones that have expanded.

v_gene	d_gene	j_gene	abundance	CDR3aa	CDR3nt
TRBV19	TRBD1	TRBJ2-7	.	CASSVDRGKSYEQYF	TGTGCCAGTAGTGTCGACAGGGGGAAGTCCTACGAGCAGTACTTC
TRBV7-2	.	TRBJ1-4	.	CASSPLEGIREKLFF	TGTGCCAGCAGCCCATTGGAGGGGATAAGGGAAAAACTGTTTTTT
TRBV7-9	.	TRBJ2-7	.	CASSRRTAGLSRRQYF	TGTGCCAGCAGTCGCAGGACAGCCGGGCTCTCCAGAAGGCAGTACTTC
TRBV28	.	TRBJ1-1	.	CASSRGYTEAFF	TGTGCCAGCAGTAGAGGGTACACTGAAGCTTTCTTT
TRBV7-9	TRBD1	TRBJ2-7	.	CASSPRQGANPYEQYF	TGTGCCAGCAGCCCTAGACAGGGGGCCAATCCCTACGAGCAGTACTTC
TRBV10-2	TRBD2	TRBJ2-1	.	CASSDSGRGDEQFF	TGCGCCAGCAGTGATAGCGGGAGGGGGGATGAGCAGTTCTTC
TRBV19	TRBD1	TRBJ1-6	.	CASSHPGQLTMSSYNSPLHF	TGTGCCAGTAGTCACCCGGGACAGTTAACTATGAGCTCCTATAATTCACCCCTCCACTTT
TRBV7-3	TRBD2	TRBJ2-1	.	CASSDLGLAGASEQFF	TGTGCCAGCAGCGACCTTGGGCTAGCGGGAGCGAGTGAGCAGTTCTTC
TRBV2	.	TRBJ1-1	few	CASSEGATGWATEAFF	TGTGCCAGCAGTGAAGGGGCGACAGGTTGGGCCACTGAAGCTTTCTTT
TRBV13	TRBD2	TRBJ2-7	.	CASSPTSRLAGVTYEQYF	TGTGCCAGCAGCCCCACCTCTCGTCTAGCGGGAGTAACCTACGAGCAGTACTTC
TRBV10-3	.	TRBJ2-3	.	CAISEEGEDTQYF	TGTGCCATCAGCGAGGAGGGAGAAGATACGCAGTATTTT
TRBV29-1	TRBD1	TRBJ2-7	.	CSVRTGGEEQYF	TGCAGCGTTCGGACAGGGGGAGAGGAGCAGTACTTC
TRBV10-3	TRBD1	TRBJ1-5	.	CAISETGGYQPQHF	TGTGCCATCTCAGAGACAGGGGGGTATCAGCCCCAGCATTTT
TRBV19	TRBD1	TRBJ1-4	few	CASSIRAGGNEKLFF	TGTGCCAGTAGTATTAGGGCAGGGGGGAATGAAAAACTGTTTTTT
TRBV11-1	TRBD1	TRBJ2-5	.	CASSRPGQGMETQYF	TGTGCCAGCAGCCGCCCCGGACAGGGGATGGAGACCCAGTACTTC
TRBV11-2	.	TRBJ1-1	.	CASSPTGEAFF	TGTGCCAGCAGCCCCACAGGGGAAGCTTTCTTT